This T cell receptor beta chain was sequenced in a study of blood T cell repertoires in COVID-19. Clones were sequenced by immunoSEQ multiplex PCR, and TCRdb holds only the in-frame ones, with some missing. The sample has about 26,000 clones, more than 65% seen once; the top ten hold about 32%. Sequenced material: peripheral blood. This receptor was obtained from a human donor in a cohort sampled during active COVID-19.

CDR3 in amino acids: CATSRGEGGLAATDTQYF. CDR3 nucleotides: TGTGCCACCAGCAGAGGAGAGGGAGGACTAGCGGCGACAGATACGCAGTATTTT. The chain recombines TRBV15 with TRBJ2-3; 10 bases line up with TRBD2. This CDR3 has 18 amino acids. Trimming removed 1 base from V and 3 bases from J; junction bases left unmatched: 10. Germline CDR1 and CDR2: LNHNV and YYDKDF (reference sequence).